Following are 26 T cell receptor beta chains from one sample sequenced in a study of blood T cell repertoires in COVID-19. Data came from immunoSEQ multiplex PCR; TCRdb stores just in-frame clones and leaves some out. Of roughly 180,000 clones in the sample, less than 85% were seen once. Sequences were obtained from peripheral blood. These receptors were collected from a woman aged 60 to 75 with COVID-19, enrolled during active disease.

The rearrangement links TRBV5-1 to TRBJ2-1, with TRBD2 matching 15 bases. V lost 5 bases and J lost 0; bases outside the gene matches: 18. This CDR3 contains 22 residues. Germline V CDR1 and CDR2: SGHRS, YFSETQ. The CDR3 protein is CASRRSGLAGGQIHHSYNEQFF. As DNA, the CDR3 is TGCGCCAGCAGGAGATCGGGACTAGCGGGGGGTCAGATTCATCACTCCTACAATGAGCAGTTCTTC.

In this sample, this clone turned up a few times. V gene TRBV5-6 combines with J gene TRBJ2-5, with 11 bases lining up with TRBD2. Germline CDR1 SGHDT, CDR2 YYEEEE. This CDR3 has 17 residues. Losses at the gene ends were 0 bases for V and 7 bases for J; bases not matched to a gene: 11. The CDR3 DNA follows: TGTGCCAGCAGCTTGGCTCCTAGCGGGGGGTCCTTGGGGACCCAGTACTTC. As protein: CASSLAPSGGSLGTQYF. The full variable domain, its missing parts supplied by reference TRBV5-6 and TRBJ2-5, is DAGVTQSPTHLIKTRGQQVTLRCSPKSGHDTVSWYQQALGQGPQFIFQYYEEEERQRGNFPDRFSGHQFPNYSSELNVNALLLGDSALYLCASSLAPSGGSLGTQYFGPGTRLLVL.

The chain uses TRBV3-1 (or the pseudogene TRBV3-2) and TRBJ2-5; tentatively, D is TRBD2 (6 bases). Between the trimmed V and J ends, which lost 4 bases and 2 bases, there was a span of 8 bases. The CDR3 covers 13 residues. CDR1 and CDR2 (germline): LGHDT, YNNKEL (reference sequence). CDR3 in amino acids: CASSPGLQETQYF. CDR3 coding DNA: TGTGCCAGCAGCCCGGGACTTCAAGAGACCCAGTACTTC.

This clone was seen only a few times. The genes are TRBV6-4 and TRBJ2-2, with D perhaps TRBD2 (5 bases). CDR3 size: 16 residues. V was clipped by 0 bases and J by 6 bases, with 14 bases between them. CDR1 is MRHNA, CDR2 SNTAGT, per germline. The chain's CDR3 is CASSDSFKRGPGELFF. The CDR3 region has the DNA TGTGCCAGCAGTGACTCGTTTAAGCGAGGGCCCGGGGAGCTGTTTTTT.

The CDR3 bases are TGTGCCAGCAGCGTAGACGGGACAGCAAATGAAAAACTGTTTTTT. Residues: CASSVDGTANEKLFF. The chain combines TRBV9 with TRBJ1-4; TRBD1 matches 7 bases. Losses at the gene ends were 0 bases for V and 5 bases for J; bases not matched to a gene: 4. The CDR3 has 15 amino acids. Germline values: CDR1 SGDLS, CDR2 YYNGEE.

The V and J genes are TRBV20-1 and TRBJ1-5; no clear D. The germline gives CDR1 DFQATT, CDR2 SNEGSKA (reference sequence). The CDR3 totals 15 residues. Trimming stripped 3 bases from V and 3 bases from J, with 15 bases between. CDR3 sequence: CSASIGANNNQPQHF. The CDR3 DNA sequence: TGCAGTGCTAGTATTGGAGCGAATAACAATCAGCCCCAGCATTTT.

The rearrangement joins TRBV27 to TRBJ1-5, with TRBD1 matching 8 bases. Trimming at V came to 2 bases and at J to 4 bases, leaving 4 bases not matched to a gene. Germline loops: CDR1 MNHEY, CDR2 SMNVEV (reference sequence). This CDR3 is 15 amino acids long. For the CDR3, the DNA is TGTGCCAGCAGTTTAACCTGGACAGGGAATCAGCCCCAGCATTTT. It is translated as CASSLTWTGNQPQHF.

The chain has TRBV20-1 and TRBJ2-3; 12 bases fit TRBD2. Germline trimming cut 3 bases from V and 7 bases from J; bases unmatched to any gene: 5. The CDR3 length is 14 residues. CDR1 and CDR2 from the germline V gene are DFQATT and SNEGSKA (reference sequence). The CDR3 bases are TGCAGTGCTAGTCAGACTAGCGGGAGAAATACGCAGTATTTT. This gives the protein CSASQTSGRNTQYF.

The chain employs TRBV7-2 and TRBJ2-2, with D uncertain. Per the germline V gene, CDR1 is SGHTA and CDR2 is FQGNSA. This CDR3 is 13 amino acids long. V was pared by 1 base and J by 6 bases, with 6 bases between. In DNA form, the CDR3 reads TGTGCCAGCAGCTTAGATCGTTCCGGGGAGCTGTTTTTT. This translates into CASSLDRSGELFF.

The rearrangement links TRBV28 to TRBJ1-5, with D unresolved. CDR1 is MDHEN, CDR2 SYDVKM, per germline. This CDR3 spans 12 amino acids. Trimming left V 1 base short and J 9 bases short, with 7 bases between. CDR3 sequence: CASSLSPGPQHF. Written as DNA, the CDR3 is TGTGCCAGCAGTTTATCACCGGGGCCCCAGCATTTT. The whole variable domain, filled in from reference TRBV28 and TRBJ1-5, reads DVKVTQSSRYLVKRTGEKVFLECVQDMDHENMFWYRQDPGLGLRLIYFSYDVKMKEKGDIPEGYSVSREKKERFSLILESASTNQTSMYLCASSLSPGPQHFGDGTRLSIL.

The CDR3 DNA is TGTGCCAGCAGCACGGGACTGAACACCGGGGAGCTGTTTTTT. It is translated as CASSTGLNTGELFF. The chain is built from TRBV7-3 and TRBJ2-2, with D perhaps matching TRBD2 (6 bases). V was pared by 5 bases and J by 1 base, with 8 bases between. Germline CDR1 and CDR2: SGHTA and FQGTGA. The length of the CDR3 is 14 residues. Filled out from reference TRBV7-3 and TRBJ2-2, the complete variable domain reads GAGVSQTPSNKVTEKGKYVELRCDPISGHTALYWYRQSLGQGPEFLIYFQGTGAADDSGLPNDRFFAVRPEGSVSTLKIQRTERGDSAVYLCASSTGLNTGELFFGEGSRLTVL.

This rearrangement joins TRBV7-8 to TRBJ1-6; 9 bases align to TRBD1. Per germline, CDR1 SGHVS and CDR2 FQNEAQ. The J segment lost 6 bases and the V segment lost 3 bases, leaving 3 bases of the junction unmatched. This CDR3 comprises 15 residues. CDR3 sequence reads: CASSFGGQGNSPLHF. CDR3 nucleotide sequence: TGTGCCAGCAGCTTTGGGGGACAGGGTAATTCACCCCTCCACTTT.

The CDR3 here is CASSSHGTTQETQYF. The CDR3 DNA is TGTGCCAGCAGCTCCCATGGGACTACCCAAGAGACCCAGTACTTC. This rearrangement joins TRBV7-6 to TRBJ2-5; 7 nucleotides line up with TRBD2. This CDR3 region has 15 residues. CDR1 and CDR2 (germline): SGHVS, FNYEAQ. Trimming cost V 4 bases and J 1 base; bases outside gene matches: 6.

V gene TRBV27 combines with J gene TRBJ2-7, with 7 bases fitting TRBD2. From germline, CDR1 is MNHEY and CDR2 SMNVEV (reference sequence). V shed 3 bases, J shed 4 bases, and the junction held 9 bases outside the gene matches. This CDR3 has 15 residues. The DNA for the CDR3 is TGTGCCAGCAGTTTGGGATGGGAGGGCCCTTACGAGCAGTACTTC. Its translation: CASSLGWEGPYEQYF.

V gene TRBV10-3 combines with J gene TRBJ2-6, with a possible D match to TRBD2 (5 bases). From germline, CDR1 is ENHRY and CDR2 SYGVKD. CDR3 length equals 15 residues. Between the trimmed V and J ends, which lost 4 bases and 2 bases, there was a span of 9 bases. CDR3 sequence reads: CAISVGNPGANVLTF. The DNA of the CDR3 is TGTGCCATCAGTGTCGGGAACCCTGGGGCCAACGTCCTGACTTTC.

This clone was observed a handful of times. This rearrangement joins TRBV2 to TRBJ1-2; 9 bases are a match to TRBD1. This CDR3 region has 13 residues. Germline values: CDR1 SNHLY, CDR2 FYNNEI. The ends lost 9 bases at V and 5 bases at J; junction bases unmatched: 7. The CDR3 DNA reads TGTGCCAGACGGACAGGGGAGGTGTATGGCTACACCTTC. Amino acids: CARRTGEVYGYTF.

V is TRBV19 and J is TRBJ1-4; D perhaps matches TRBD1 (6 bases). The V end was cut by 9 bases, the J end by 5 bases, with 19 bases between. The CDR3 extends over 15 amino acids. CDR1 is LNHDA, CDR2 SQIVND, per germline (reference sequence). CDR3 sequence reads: CASNDRGGNNEKLFF. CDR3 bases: TGTGCCAGCAACGATCGGGGGGGCAACAATGAAAAACTGTTTTTT.

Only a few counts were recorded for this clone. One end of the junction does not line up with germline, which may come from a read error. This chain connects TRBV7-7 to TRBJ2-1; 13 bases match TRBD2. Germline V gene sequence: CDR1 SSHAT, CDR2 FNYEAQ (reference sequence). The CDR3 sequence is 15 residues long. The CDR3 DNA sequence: TGTGCTAGCAGCTCCGGACTAGCGGGAGAAAGGGAGCAGTTCTTC. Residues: CASSSGLAGEREQFF.

The DNA for the CDR3 is TGTGCCAGCAGCTTGGGACCTTACAGGAGCTCCTACGAGCAGTACTTC. It translates to CASSLGPYRSSYEQYF. J is TRBJ2-7 and V is TRBV5-5; a possible D gene is TRBD1 (5 bases). The V end lost 0 bases, the J end lost 0 bases, and 13 bases lay between the germline ends. Germline-derived CDR1 and CDR2 are SGHKS and YYEKEE (reference sequence). The length of the CDR3 is 16 residues.

CDR3 loop: CASSGGSSYNEQFF. The CDR3 DNA is TGTGCCAGCAGCGGCGGGTCCTCCTACAATGAGCAGTTCTTC. V gene TRBV7-2 combines with J gene TRBJ2-1; maybe TRBD2 (5 bases). This CDR3 is built from 14 residues. From germline, CDR1 is SGHTA and CDR2 FQGNSA. V was shortened by 5 bases and J by 0 bases, with 8 bases between the two germline ends.

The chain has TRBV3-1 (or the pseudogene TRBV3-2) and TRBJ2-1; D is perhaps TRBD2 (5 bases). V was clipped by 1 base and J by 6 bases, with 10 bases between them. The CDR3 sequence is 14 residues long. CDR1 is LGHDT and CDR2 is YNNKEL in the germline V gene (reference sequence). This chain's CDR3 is CASSQAGKPNEQFF. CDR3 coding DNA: TGTGCCAGCAGCCAAGCGGGAAAGCCCAATGAGCAGTTCTTC.

The CDR3 loop reads CAITTDRGSSEAFF. The DNA of the CDR3 is TGTGCCATCACCACGGACAGGGGTAGTAGTGAAGCTTTCTTT. The J gene is TRBJ1-1, the V gene TRBV10-3, with 9 nucleotides matching TRBD1. V gave up 7 bases and J gave up 7 bases; unmatched junction bases: 10. From germline, CDR1 is ENHRY and CDR2 SYGVKD. This CDR3 contains 14 residues.

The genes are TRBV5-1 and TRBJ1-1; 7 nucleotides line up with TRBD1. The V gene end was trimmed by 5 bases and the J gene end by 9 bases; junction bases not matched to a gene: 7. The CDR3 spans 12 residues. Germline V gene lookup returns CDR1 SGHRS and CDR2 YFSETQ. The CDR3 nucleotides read TGCGCCAGCAGTCTTACAGGGGCGCAAGCTTTCTTT. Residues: CASSLTGAQAFF.

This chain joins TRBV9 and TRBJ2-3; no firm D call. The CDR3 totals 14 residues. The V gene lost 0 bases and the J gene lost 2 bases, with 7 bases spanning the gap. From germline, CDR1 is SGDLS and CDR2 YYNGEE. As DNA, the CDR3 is TGTGCCAGCAGCGTAGAATACTACACAGATACGCAGTATTTT. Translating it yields CASSVEYYTDTQYF.

As DNA, the CDR3 is TGTGCCACCAGTGTTTTACCGGGACAGGGGGCAGGGATTAATTCACCCCTCCACTTT. Protein: CATSVLPGQGAGINSPLHF. The chain carries TRBV24-1 and TRBJ1-6; 12 nucleotides agree with TRBD1. CDR3 length: 19 residues. The trim removed 5 bases at V and 6 bases at J, leaving 13 bases unmatched. CDR1 and CDR2 from the germline V gene are KGHDR and SFDVKD.

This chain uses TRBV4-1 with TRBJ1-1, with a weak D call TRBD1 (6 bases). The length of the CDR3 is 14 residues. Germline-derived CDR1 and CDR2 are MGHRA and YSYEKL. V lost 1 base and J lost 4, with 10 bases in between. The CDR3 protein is CASSQVGGGTEAFF. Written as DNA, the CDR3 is TGCGCCAGCAGCCAAGTGGGAGGGGGCACTGAAGCTTTCTTT.